This T cell receptor (beta chain) is from a study of blood T cell repertoires in COVID-19 (TCRdb year 2020). At the level of the whole study: Collaborator samples came from the United States, Italy and Spain and covered acute and convalescent phases of COVID-19. The material from the prospective study consisted of cDNA or gDNA derived from T cells, B-cell-depleted T cells, or PBMCs. The dataset comprised deeply sampled blood TCRbeta repertoires from subjects exposed to, actively infected with, or recovered from COVID-19. The repertoires were released in a freely available public database meant as a resource for research on the immune response to SARS-CoV-2. Samples came from the ongoing ImmuneRACE study (first 160 participants) plus 1,254 subjects from 6 global collaborators. Sample metadata almost always included a de-identified subject ID, COVID-19 status, age in years and sex. Where available, HLA class I and class II types were obtained from metadata supplied by the sample provider rather than from assay-based typing. Here is what the overall study found, with its caveats: The amount of clinical and demographic metadata varied by source and participant and was provided uncurated.

The collaborating institutions used their own protocols to collect whole blood in K2EDTA tubes. For TCRbeta analysis, collaborator samples were shipped as frozen whole blood, as isolated PBMCs, or as DNA extracted from either sample type. The cysteine opens and the phenylalanine closes a CDR3 of 13 amino acids. The entry retains the CDR3 DNA only, 39 bases that are in frame from base 1. Trimming takes 0 bases from V and 2 bases from J, and the germline ends sit 7 bases apart. CDR1 and CDR2 are read off the germline V gene (reference sequence) as GTSNPN and SVGIG. TCRbeta CDR3 regions were amplified from genomic DNA using the immunoSEQ Assay, a bias-controlled multiplex PCR. Under the source paper's analysis protocol: The number of nucleated cells in each sample was estimated from the amplification of reference gene primers within the assay. Sequence reads were collapsed and filtered to measure the absolute abundance of every unique TCRbeta CDR3 rearrangement. For each sample, productive Simpson clonality was calculated as the square root of Simpson's diversity index across productive rearrangements. Imported from immuneACCESS, the table was reduced by TCRdb to in-frame sequences with V and J called. These copies leave out some clones; in studies compared against another copy, an unresolved V gene accounts for under half, and the cause of the remainder is not known. The D gene and trimming were derived from the DNA, and the V and J assignments and clone size from that table. The sample records some 120,000 clones, around four fifths of which are singletons. The ten largest clones capture about 10% of the sample.

Comments on this clone: There is no known antigen for this receptor. No much larger clone exists at a distance of one base, and base qualities are not known.

This clonotype originated in a man aged 55 to 70 with acute or convalescent COVID-19. The chain employs TRBV30 and TRBJ1-2; the D gene is unclear. The sequenced sample consisted of peripheral blood. The CDR3 region has the sequence CAWSVRENYGYTF. The bases are TGTGCCTGGAGTGTACGGGAAAACTATGGCTACACCTTC.